The clone carrying this T cell receptor beta chain was counted ten times or more. Its antigen remains unidentified. The data originate from a study of CD8 T cells in ankylosing spondylitis. General study results and limits: Eight highly homologous variants formed a TCR beta motif that appeared characteristic of ankylosing spondylitis blood. Reports of some motif variants in reactive arthritis synovial fluid and blood predate this one.

V was clipped by 4 bases and J by 5 bases, with 17 bases between them. Germline V lookup: CDR1 LGHDT, CDR2 YNNKEL (reference sequence). There are 15 residues in the CDR3. As the method for making TCR beta libraries, quantitative 5'-RACE with molecular barcodes was used. TCRdb processed the 5' RACE reads anew with MiXCR; each CDR3 protein has one entry. The sample holds about 52,000 distinct CDR3 sequences, approximately 7% seen once. This TCR was sampled from a female donor with ankylosing spondylitis or in good health (not recorded which). The sequenced sample consisted of blood, either unsorted or a sorted T cell fraction (not recorded which). The chain employs TRBV3-1 and TRBJ1-1, with a tentative D call TRBD1 (6 bases). The CDR3 DNA follows: TGTGCCAGCAGCCTCTCGGGGGGGCAGGGGACTGAAGCTTTCTTT. Translation: CASSLSGGQGTEAFF.